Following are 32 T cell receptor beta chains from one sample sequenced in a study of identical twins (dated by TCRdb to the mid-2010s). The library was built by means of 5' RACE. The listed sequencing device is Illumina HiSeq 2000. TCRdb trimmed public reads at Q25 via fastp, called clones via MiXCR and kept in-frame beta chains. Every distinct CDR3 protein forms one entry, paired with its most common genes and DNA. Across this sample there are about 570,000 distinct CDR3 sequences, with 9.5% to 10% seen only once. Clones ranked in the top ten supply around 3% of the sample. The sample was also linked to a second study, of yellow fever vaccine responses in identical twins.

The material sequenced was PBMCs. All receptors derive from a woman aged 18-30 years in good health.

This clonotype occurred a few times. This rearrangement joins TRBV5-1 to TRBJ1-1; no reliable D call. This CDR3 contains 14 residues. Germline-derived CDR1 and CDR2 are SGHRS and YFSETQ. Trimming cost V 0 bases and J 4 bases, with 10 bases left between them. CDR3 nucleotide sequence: TGCGCCAGCAGCTTGGTACTAAGGAGCACTGAAGCTTTCTTT. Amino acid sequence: CASSLVLRSTEAFF.

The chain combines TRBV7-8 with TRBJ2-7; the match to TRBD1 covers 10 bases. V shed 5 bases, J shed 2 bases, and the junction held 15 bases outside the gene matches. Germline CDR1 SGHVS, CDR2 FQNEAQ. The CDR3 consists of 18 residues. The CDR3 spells CASSRPKKDRGLAYEQYF. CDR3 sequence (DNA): TGTGCCAGCAGCAGACCGAAAAAGGACAGGGGGTTAGCCTACGAGCAGTACTTC.

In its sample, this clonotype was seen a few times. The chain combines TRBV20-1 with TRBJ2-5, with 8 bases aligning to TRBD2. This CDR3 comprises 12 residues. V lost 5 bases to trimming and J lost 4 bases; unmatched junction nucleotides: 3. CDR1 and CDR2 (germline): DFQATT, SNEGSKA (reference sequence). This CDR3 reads CSAATSVETQYF. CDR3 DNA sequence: TGCAGTGCTGCGACTAGCGTAGAGACCCAGTACTTC.

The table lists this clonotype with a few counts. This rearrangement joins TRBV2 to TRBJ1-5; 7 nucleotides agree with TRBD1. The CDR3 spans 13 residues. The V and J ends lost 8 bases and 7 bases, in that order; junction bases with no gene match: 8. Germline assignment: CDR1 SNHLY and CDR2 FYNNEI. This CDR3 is CASRRQGVQPQHF. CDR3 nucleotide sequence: TGTGCCAGCCGGAGACAGGGTGTGCAGCCCCAGCATTTT.

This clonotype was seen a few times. The chain's CDR3 is CASTRGNQPQHF. The CDR3 DNA sequence: TGTGCCAGCACGAGGGGCAATCAGCCCCAGCATTTT. The V call is TRBV6-2 or TRBV6-3, the J call TRBJ1-5; D not resolved. Deletions cut 7 bases from V and 2 bases from J, with 6 bases between. This CDR3 comprises 12 residues. The germline V gene encodes CDR1 MNHEY and CDR2 SVGEGT.

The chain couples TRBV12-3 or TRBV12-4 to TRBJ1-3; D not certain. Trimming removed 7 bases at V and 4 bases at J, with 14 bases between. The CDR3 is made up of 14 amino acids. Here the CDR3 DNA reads TGTGCCAGCACCGTGGACCGTACGGGAAACACCATATATTTT. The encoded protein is CASTVDRTGNTIYF.

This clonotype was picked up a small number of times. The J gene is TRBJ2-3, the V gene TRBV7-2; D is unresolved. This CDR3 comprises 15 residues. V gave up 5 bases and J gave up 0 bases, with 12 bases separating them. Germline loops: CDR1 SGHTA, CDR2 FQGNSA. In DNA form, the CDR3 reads TGTGCCAGCAGCCCCGGACCCCAGAGCACAGATACGCAGTATTTT. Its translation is CASSPGPQSTDTQYF. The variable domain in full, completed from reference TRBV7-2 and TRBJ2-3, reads GAGVSQSPSNKVTEKGKDVELRCDPISGHTALYWYRQSLGQGLEFLIYFQGNSAPDKSGLPSDRFSAERTGGSVSTLTIQRTQQEDSAVYLCASSPGPQSTDTQYFGPGTRLTVL.

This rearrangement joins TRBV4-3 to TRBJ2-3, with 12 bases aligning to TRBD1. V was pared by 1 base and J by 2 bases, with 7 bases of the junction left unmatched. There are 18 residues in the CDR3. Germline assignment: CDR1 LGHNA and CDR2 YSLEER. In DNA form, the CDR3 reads TGCGCCAGCAGCCAAGTCGGGACAGGGGGCAACCCCACAGATACGCAGTATTTT. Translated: CASSQVGTGGNPTDTQYF.

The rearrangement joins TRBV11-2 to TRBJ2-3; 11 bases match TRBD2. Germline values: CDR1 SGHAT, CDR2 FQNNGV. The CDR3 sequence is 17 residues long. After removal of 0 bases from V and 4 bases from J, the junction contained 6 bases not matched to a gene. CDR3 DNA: TGTGCCAGCAGCTTAGATTTTAGCGGGGGGGCGGCAGATACGCAGTATTTT. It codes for CASSLDFSGGAADTQYF.

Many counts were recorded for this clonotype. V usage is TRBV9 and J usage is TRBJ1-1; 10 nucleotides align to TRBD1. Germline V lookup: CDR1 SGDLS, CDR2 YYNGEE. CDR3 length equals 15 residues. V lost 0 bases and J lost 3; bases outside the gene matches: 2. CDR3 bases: TGTGCCAGCAGCGTAGGAGGACAGGGGGACACTGAAGCTTTCTTT. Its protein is CASSVGGQGDTEAFF.

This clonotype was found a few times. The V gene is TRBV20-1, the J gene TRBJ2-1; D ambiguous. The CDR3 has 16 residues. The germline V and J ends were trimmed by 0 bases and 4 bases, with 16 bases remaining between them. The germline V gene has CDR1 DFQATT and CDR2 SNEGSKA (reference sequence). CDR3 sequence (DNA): TGCAGTGCTAGAGATTTTGGTCAGAAAAGTTACAATGAGCAGTTCTTC. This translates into CSARDFGQKSYNEQFF.

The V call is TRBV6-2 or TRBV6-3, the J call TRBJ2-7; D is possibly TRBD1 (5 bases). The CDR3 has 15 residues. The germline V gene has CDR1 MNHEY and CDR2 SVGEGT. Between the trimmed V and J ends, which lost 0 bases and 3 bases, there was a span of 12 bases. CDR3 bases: TGTGCCAGCAGTTACTCGGGGCAGGGATACTACGAGCAGTACTTC. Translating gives CASSYSGQGYYEQYF.

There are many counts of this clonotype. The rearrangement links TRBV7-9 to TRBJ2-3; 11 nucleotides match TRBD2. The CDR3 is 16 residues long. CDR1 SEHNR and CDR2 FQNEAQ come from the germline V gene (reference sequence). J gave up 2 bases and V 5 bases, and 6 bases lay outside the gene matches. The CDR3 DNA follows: TGTGCCAGCAGCGAATCTAGCGGGAGGCCCACAGATACGCAGTATTTT. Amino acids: CASSESSGRPTDTQYF.

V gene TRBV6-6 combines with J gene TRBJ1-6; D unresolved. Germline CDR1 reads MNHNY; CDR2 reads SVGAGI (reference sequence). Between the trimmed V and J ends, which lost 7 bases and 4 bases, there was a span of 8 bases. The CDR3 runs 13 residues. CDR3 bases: TGTGCCAGCACGGCAGCTTATAATTCACCCCTCCACTTT. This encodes CASTAAYNSPLHF.

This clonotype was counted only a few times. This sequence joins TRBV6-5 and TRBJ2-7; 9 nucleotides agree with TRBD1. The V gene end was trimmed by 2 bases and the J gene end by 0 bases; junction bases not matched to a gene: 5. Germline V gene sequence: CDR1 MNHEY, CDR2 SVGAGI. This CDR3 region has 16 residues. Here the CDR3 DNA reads TGTGCCAGCAGTTACAATCGACAGGGGGGCTCCTACGAGCAGTACTTC. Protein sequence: CASSYNRQGGSYEQYF.

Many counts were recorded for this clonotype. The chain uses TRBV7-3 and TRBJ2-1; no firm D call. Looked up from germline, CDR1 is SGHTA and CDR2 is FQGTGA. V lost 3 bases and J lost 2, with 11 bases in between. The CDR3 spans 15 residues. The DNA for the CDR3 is TGTGCCAGCAGCTTGGCTGGGTCCCCCTACAATGAGCAGTTCTTC. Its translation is CASSLAGSPYNEQFF.

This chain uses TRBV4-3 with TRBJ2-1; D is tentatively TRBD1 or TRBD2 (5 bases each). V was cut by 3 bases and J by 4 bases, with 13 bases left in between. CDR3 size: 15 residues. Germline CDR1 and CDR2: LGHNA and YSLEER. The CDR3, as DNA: TGCGCCAGCAGCCACTCGGGGCTAGGATACAATGAGCAGTTCTTC. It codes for CASSHSGLGYNEQFF.

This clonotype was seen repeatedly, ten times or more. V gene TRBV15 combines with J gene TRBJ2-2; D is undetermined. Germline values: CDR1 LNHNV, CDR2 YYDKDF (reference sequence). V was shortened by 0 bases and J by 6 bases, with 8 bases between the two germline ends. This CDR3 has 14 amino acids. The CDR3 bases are TGTGCCACCAGCAGAGATTCGTTAGCCGGGGAGCTGTTTTTT. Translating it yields CATSRDSLAGELFF. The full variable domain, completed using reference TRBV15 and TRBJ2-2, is DAMVIQNPRYQVTQFGKPVTLSCSQTLNHNVMYWYQQKSSQAPKLLFHYYDKDFNNEADTPDNFQSRRPNTSFCFLDIRSPGLGDTAMYLCATSRDSLAGELFFGEGSRLTVL.

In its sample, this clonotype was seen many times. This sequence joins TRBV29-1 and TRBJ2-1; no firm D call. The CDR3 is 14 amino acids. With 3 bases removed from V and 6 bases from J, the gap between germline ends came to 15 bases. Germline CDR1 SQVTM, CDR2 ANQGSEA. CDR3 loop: CSVDSVRSLNEQFF. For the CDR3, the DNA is TGCAGCGTTGACTCCGTAAGATCTCTCAATGAGCAGTTCTTC.

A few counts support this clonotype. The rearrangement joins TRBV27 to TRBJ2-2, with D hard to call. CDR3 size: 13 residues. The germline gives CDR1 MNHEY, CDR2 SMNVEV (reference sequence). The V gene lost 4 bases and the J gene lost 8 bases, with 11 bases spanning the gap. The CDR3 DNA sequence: TGTGCCAGCAGTTCCCTCTTGGGAGGGGAGCTGTTTTTT. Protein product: CASSSLLGGELFF.

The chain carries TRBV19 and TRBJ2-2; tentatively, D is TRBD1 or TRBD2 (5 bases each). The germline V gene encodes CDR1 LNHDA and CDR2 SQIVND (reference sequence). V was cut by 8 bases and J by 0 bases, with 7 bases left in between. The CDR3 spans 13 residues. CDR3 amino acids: CASLGPNTGELFF. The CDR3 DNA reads TGTGCCAGTTTGGGACCGAACACCGGGGAGCTGTTTTTT.

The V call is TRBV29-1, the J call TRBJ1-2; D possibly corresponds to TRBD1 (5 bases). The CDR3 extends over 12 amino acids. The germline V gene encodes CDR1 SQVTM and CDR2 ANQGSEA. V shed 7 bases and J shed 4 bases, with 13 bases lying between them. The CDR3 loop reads CSGWDGSYGYTF. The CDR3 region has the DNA TGCAGCGGTTGGGACGGAAGCTATGGCTACACCTTC.

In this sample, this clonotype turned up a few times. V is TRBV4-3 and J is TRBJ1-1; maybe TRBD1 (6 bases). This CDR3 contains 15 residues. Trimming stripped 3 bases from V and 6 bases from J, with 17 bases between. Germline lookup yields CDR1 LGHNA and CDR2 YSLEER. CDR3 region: CASSHNDRIVSEAFF. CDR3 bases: TGCGCCAGCAGCCATAATGACAGGATCGTCTCTGAAGCTTTCTTT.

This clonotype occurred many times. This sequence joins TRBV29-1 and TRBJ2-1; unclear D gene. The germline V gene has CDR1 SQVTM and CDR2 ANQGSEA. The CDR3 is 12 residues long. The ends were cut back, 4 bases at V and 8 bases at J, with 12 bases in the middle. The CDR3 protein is CSVVIWADEQFF. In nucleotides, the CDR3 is TGCAGCGTTGTGATATGGGCCGATGAGCAGTTCTTC.

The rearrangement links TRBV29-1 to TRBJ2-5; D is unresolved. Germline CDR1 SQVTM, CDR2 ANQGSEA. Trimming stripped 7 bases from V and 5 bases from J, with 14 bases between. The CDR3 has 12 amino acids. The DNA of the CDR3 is TGCAGCGCAGGACCGGTGGGGGAGACCCAGTACTTC. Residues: CSAGPVGETQYF.

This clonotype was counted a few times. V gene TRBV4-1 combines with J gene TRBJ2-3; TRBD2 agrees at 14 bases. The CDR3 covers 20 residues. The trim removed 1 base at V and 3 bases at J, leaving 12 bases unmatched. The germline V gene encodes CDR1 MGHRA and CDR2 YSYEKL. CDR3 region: CASSQATGTSGSYWTDTQYF. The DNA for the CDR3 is TGCGCCAGCAGCCAAGCTACCGGGACTAGCGGGAGTTATTGGACAGATACGCAGTATTTT.

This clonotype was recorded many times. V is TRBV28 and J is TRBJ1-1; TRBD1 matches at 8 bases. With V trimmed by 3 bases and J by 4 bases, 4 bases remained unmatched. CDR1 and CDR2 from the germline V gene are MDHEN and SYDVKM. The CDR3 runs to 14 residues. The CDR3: CASSLSGGGTEAFF. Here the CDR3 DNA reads TGTGCCAGCAGTTTGTCAGGGGGCGGCACTGAAGCTTTCTTT. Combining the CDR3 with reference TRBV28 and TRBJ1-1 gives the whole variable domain DVKVTQSSRYLVKRTGEKVFLECVQDMDHENMFWYRQDPGLGLRLIYFSYDVKMKEKGDIPEGYSVSREKKERFSLILESASTNQTSMYLCASSLSGGGTEAFFGQGTRLTVV.

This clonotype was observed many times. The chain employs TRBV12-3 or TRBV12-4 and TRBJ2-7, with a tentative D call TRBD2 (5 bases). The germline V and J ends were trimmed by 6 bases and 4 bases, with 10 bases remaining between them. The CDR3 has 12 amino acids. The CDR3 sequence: CASSWELYEQYF. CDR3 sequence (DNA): TGTGCCAGCAGCTGGGAGCTTTACGAGCAGTACTTC.

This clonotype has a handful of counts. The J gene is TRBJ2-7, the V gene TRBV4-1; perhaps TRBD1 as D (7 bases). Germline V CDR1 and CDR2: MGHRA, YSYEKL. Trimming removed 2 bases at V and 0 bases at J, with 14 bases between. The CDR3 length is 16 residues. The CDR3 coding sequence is TGCGCCAGCAGCCAAAAAGGGGGGACAGCCTCCTACGAGCAGTACTTC. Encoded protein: CASSQKGGTASYEQYF.

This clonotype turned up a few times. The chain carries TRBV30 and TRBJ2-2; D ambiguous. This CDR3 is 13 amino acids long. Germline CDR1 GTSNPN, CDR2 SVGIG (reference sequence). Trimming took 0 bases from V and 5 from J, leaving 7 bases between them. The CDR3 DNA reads TGTGCCTGGAGTGTTAAAGGGACCGGGGAGCTGTTTTTT. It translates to CAWSVKGTGELFF.

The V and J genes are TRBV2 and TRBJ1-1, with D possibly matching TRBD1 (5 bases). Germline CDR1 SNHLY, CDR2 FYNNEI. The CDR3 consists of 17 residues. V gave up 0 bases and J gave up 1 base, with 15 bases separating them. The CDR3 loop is CASSEAVRGSGNTEAFF. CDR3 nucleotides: TGTGCCAGCAGTGAAGCGGTTAGGGGATCGGGGAACACTGAAGCTTTCTTT.

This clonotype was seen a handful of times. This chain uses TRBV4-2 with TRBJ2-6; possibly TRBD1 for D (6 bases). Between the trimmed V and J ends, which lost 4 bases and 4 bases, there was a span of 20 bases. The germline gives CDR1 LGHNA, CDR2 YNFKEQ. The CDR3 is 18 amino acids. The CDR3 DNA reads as TGTGCCAGCAGCCCCTCCACAGGGCCCGCCCTCGGGGCCAACGTCCTGACTTTC. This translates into CASSPSTGPALGANVLTF.